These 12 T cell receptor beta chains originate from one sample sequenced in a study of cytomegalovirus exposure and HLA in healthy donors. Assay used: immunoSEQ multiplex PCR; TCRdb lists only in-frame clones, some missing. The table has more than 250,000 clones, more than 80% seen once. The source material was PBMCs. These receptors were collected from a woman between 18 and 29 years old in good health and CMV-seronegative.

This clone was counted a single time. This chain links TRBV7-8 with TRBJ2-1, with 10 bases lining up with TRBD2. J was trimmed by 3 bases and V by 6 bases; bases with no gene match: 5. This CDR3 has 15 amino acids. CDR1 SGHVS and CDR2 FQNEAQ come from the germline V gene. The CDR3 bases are TGTGCCAGCAGACTTACTAGCGGGGACTACAATGAGCAGTTCTTC. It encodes CASRLTSGDYNEQFF.

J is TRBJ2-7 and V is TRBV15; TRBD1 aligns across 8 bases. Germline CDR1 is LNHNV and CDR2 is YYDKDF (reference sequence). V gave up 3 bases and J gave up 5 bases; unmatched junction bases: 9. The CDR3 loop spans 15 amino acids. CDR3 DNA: TGTGCCACCAGCAGGGAGGGACAGGTAGTCGACGAGCAGTACTTC. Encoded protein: CATSREGQVVDEQYF.

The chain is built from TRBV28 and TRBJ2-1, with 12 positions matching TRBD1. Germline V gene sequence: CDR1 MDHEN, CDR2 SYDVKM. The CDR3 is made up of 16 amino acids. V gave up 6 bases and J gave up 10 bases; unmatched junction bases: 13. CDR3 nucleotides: TGTGCCAGCAGACACGCAGGGACAGGGGGCGGATCCGAGCAGTTCTTC. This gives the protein CASRHAGTGGGSEQFF.

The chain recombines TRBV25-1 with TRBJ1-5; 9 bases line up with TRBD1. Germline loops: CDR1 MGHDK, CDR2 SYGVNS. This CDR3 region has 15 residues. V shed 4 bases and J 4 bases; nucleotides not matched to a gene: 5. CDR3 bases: TGTGCCAGCAGTGCCGGGACAGGGAGGAATCAGCCCCAGCATTTT. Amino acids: CASSAGTGRNQPQHF.

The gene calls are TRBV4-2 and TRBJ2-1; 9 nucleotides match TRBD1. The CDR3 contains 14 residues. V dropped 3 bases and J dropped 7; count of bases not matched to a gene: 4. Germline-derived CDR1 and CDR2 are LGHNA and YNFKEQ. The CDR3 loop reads CASSQGQGVNEQFF. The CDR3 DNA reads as TGTGCCAGCAGCCAGGGACAGGGAGTAAATGAGCAGTTCTTC.

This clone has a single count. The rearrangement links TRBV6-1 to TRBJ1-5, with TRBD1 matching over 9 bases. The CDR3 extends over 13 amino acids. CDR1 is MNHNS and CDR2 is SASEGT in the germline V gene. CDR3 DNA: TGTGCGGCCGGACAGGGGCAAGGGACGCCCCAGCATTTT. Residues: CAAGQGQGTPQHF.

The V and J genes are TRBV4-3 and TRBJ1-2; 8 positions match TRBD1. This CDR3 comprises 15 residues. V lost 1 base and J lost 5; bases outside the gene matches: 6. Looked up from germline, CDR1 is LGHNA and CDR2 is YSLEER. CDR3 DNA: TGCGCCAGCAGCCAAGCGGTAGGGACAGGTTATGGCTACACCTTC. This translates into CASSQAVGTGYGYTF.

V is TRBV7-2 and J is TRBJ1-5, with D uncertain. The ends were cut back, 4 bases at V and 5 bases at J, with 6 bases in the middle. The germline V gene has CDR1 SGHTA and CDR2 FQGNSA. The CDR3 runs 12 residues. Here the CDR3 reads CASSSGDQPQHF. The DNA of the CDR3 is TGTGCCAGCAGCTCCGGGGATCAGCCCCAGCATTTT.

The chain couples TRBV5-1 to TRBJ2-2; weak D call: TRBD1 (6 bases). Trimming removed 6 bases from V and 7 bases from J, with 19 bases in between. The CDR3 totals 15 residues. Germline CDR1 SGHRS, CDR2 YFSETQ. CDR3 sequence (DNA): TGCGCCAGCACCTGGGGGCTAACTAACGGCGGGGAGCTGTTTTTT. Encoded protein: CASTWGLTNGGELFF.

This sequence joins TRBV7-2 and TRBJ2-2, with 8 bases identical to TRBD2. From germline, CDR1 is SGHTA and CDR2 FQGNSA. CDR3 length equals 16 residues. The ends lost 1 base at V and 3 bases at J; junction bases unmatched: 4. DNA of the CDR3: TGTGCCAGCAGCTTAGTCGCGGGAGGTTACACCGGGGAGCTGTTTTTT. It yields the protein CASSLVAGGYTGELFF. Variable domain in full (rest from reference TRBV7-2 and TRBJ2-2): GAGVSQSPSNKVTEKGKDVELRCDPISGHTALYWYRQSLGQGLEFLIYFQGNSAPDKSGLPSDRFSAERTGGSVSTLTIQRTQQEDSAVYLCASSLVAGGYTGELFFGEGSRLTVL.

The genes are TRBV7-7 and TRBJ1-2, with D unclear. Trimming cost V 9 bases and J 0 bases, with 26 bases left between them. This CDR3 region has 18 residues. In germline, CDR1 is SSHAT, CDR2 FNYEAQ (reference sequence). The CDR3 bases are TGTGCCAGTTACACCCAACCCATTACGTTCGGGTCTAACTATGGCTACACCTTC. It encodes CASYTQPITFGSNYGYTF.

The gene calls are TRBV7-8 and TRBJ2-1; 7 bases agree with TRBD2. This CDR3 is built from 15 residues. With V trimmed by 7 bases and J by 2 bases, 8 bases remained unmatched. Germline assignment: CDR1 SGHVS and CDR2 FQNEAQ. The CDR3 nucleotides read TGTGCCAGCACCGCGGGCGGGAGCCCCTACAATGAGCAGTTCTTC. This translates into CASTAGGSPYNEQFF.